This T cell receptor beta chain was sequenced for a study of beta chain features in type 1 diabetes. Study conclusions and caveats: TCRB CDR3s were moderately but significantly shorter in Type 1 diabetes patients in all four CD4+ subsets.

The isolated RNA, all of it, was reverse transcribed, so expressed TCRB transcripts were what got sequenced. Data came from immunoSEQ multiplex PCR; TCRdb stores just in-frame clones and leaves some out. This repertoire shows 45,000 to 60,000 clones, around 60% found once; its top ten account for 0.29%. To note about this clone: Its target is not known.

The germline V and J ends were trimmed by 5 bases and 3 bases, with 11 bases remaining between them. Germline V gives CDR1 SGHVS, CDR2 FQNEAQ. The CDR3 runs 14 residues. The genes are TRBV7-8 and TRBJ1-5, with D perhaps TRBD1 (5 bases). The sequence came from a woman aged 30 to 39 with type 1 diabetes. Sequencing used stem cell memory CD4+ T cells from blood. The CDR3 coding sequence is TGTGCCAGCAGCCCGAAACAGGCCAATCAGCCCCAGCATTTT. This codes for CASSPKQANQPQHF.